The 23 T cell receptor beta chains listed next were all sequenced from one sample in a study of response to subunit inactivated influenza vaccine. TCRdb reanalysed the RT-PCR reads using MiXCR and keeps one entry per CDR3 protein. The sample has approximately 730,000 distinct CDR3 sequences, more than 11% seen once. Sequenced here: PBMCs from blood, sampled 14 days before vaccination. These receptor sequences come from a man aged 50-60 years who received an inactivated influenza vaccine.

This chain uses TRBV6-2 or TRBV6-3 with TRBJ1-5; D not resolved. The CDR3 contains 14 residues. The germline CDR1 and CDR2 sequences are MNHEY and SVGEGT. The V end lost 7 bases, the J end lost 9 bases, and 19 bases lay between the germline ends. The CDR3 reads CASTNSVESRPQHF. The CDR3 DNA is TGTGCCAGCACCAACTCGGTGGAATCTCGGCCCCAGCATTTT.

This clonotype occurred a few times. This chain uses TRBV28 with TRBJ2-5; 7 bases align to TRBD2. In germline, CDR1 is MDHEN, CDR2 SYDVKM. The length of the CDR3 is 15 residues. V shed 3 bases and J 5 bases; nucleotides not matched to a gene: 9. The CDR3: CASSFRGSALETQYF. The CDR3 region has the DNA TGTGCCAGCAGTTTCCGCGGGAGCGCTCTCGAGACCCAGTACTTC.

The chain joins TRBV27 to TRBJ1-4; TRBD1 aligns across 8 bases. Trimming took 6 bases from V and 9 from J; bases not matched to a gene: 12. CDR1 MNHEY and CDR2 SMNVEV come from the germline V gene (reference sequence). This CDR3 comprises 15 residues. CDR3 in DNA: TGTGCCAGCAGCCAGGGACAGGTGGACAGGAAAAAACTGTTTTTT. Translated, it gives CASSQGQVDRKKLFF.

This clonotype turned up a few times. The chain couples TRBV4-3 to TRBJ2-7; 9 bases map to TRBD1. The CDR3 is 15 amino acids. Per germline, CDR1 LGHNA and CDR2 YSLEER. V shed 1 base, J shed 3 bases, and the junction held 4 bases outside the gene matches. DNA for the CDR3: TGCGCCAGCAGCCAAGGGACAGGGGACCTCTACGAGCAGTACTTC. It encodes CASSQGTGDLYEQYF.

The chain joins TRBV9 to TRBJ2-7; 11 bases fit TRBD2. The CDR3 is made up of 19 amino acids. Trimming cost V 0 bases and J 3 bases; bases outside gene matches: 14. The germline gives CDR1 SGDLS, CDR2 YYNGEE. The CDR3 reads CASSVGGRGPGTSGYEQYF. In nucleotides, the CDR3 is TGTGCCAGCAGCGTAGGCGGTAGGGGCCCCGGGACTAGCGGCTACGAGCAGTACTTC.

The V gene is TRBV7-2, the J gene TRBJ2-7; D not certain. Trimming removed 1 base at V and 0 bases at J, with 16 bases between. The CDR3 has 17 amino acids. Germline V gene sequence: CDR1 SGHTA, CDR2 FQGNSA. CDR3 sequence reads: CASSLGRSRRSSYEQYF. CDR3 bases: TGTGCCAGCAGCTTAGGTCGTAGCCGACGCAGCTCCTACGAGCAGTACTTC.

This clonotype showed up just a few times. V and J are TRBV5-4 and TRBJ2-7; 13 bases fit TRBD2. The trim removed 0 bases at V and 7 bases at J, leaving 10 bases unmatched. This CDR3 is 17 amino acids long. Germline V gene data show CDR1 as SGHNT and CDR2 as YYREEE (reference sequence). CDR3 in DNA: TGTGCCAGCAGCTTGGGACTAGCGGGAGGAGGATTGGGGGAGCAGTACTTC. Translation: CASSLGLAGGGLGEQYF.

This clonotype has at least ten counts. For the CDR3, the DNA is TGTGCCAGCAGTACAACGGGTTTCTCCTACAATGAGCAGTTCTTC. It yields the protein CASSTTGFSYNEQFF. The genes are TRBV28 and TRBJ2-1; D is unclear. This CDR3 has 15 residues. V was cut by 5 bases and J by 0 bases, with 11 bases left in between. Germline CDR1 is MDHEN and CDR2 is SYDVKM.

CDR3 region: CAIRSGPGTGVNTEAFF. The CDR3 DNA is TGTGCCATCAGATCAGGTCCCGGGACAGGAGTGAACACTGAAGCTTTCTTT. V and J are TRBV10-3 and TRBJ1-1; 8 positions agree with TRBD1. The V gene's germline CDR1 is ENHRY and CDR2 SYGVKD. With V trimmed by 6 bases and J by 0 bases, 12 bases remained unmatched. CDR3 length equals 17 residues.

This clonotype has just a few counts. The V gene is TRBV7-2, the J gene TRBJ2-5, with D possibly matching TRBD1 (6 bases). This CDR3 has 15 amino acids. Trimming removed 1 base at V and 1 base at J, with 10 bases between. Per the germline V gene, CDR1 is SGHTA and CDR2 is FQGNSA. CDR3 region: CASSLGGHPQETQYF. The CDR3, as DNA: TGTGCCAGCAGCTTAGGGGGACACCCCCAAGAGACCCAGTACTTC.

Many counts were recorded for this clonotype. The rearrangement uses TRBV29-1 and TRBJ1-1; TRBD1 matches 7 bases. J lost 11 bases, V lost 7 bases, and 13 bases had no gene match. CDR3 length: 12 amino acids. Looked up from germline, CDR1 is SQVTM and CDR2 is ANQGSEA. CDR3 residues: CSGSGQGGFAFF. The CDR3 DNA sequence: TGCAGCGGCTCAGGCCAGGGGGGTTTCGCTTTCTTT.

The chain couples TRBV6-4 to TRBJ1-1, with 8 bases identical to TRBD1. The V and J ends lost 6 bases and 1 base, in that order; junction bases with no gene match: 7. The CDR3 runs to 15 residues. The germline V gene encodes CDR1 MRHNA and CDR2 SNTAGT. CDR3 nucleotide sequence: TGTGCCAGCAGCCCGACAGGGGCGGCGAACACTGAAGCTTTCTTT. It specifies CASSPTGAANTEAFF.

The V gene is TRBV3-1, the J gene TRBJ2-1, with 7 bases matching TRBD2. CDR3 size: 14 residues. CDR1 LGHDT and CDR2 YNNKEL come from the germline V gene (reference sequence). V lost 2 bases and J lost 4; bases outside the gene matches: 2. In nucleotides, the CDR3 is TGTGCCAGCAGCCAAAAGCGGGGATACAATGAGCAGTTCTTC. This gives the protein CASSQKRGYNEQFF.

The chain recombines TRBV7-6 with TRBJ2-1; 14 bases match TRBD2. Per the germline V gene, CDR1 is SGHVS and CDR2 is FNYEAQ. The length of the CDR3 is 15 residues. Trimming cost V 4 bases and J 7 bases; bases outside gene matches: 3. CDR3 nucleotide sequence: TGTGCCAGCAGCTCGGGACTAGCGGGAGTTAATGAGCAGTTCTTC. It codes for CASSSGLAGVNEQFF.

V is TRBV28 and J is TRBJ2-7; TRBD2 matches 12 bases. The CDR3 is made up of 15 amino acids. The V segment lost 8 bases and the J segment 6 bases; nucleotides outside the gene matches: 11. Germline V gene sequence: CDR1 MDHEN, CDR2 SYDVKM. CDR3 sequence: CASDLAGGPSGEQYF. DNA of the CDR3: TGTGCCAGCGACCTAGCGGGAGGGCCCTCTGGCGAGCAGTACTTC.

The rearrangement links TRBV28 to TRBJ2-1, with D perhaps TRBD2 (7 bases). Trimming stripped 4 bases from V and 7 bases from J, with 23 bases between. The CDR3 totals 17 residues. From germline, CDR1 is MDHEN and CDR2 SYDVKM. In DNA form, the CDR3 reads TGTGCCAGCAGTTACCCCCCGACTAGGGGGGGAGGGAATGAGCAGTTCTTC. Translating it yields CASSYPPTRGGGNEQFF.

This rearrangement joins TRBV6-5 to TRBJ2-1; 7 nucleotides agree with TRBD2. The V gene's germline CDR1 is MNHEY and CDR2 SVGAGI. V lost 3 bases to trimming and J lost 2 bases; unmatched junction nucleotides: 7. This CDR3 contains 16 residues. The CDR3 region has the DNA TGTGCCAGCAGTTATGCTTGGGCGGGGGCCTACAATGAGCAGTTCTTC. Translating gives CASSYAWAGAYNEQFF.

The V call is TRBV7-9, the J call TRBJ2-5; D uncertain. The CDR3 extends over 14 amino acids. V gave up 3 bases and J gave up 5 bases, with 13 bases separating them. Germline values: CDR1 SEHNR, CDR2 FQNEAQ (reference sequence). CDR3 DNA: TGTGCCAGCAGCTTGGGCCCTAACTCGGAGACCCAGTACTTC. Translating it yields CASSLGPNSETQYF.

V and J are TRBV28 and TRBJ1-5, with a weak D call TRBD1 (5 bases). CDR3 length: 18 residues. V was cut by 7 bases and J by 2 bases, with 24 bases left in between. Germline V gives CDR1 MDHEN, CDR2 SYDVKM. The CDR3 region is CASTLGTVGTVRNQPQHF. The CDR3 DNA follows: TGTGCCAGCACCCTGGGGACTGTGGGGACGGTTCGCAATCAGCCCCAGCATTTT.

This clonotype came up many times. V gene TRBV4-2 combines with J gene TRBJ2-7, with 8 positions matching TRBD2. Per germline, CDR1 LGHNA and CDR2 YNFKEQ. The CDR3 has 16 amino acids. V dropped 0 bases and J dropped 3; count of bases not matched to a gene: 7. CDR3 amino acids: CASSQELGAGDYEQYF. CDR3 DNA: TGTGCCAGCAGCCAAGAACTAGGAGCGGGAGACTACGAGCAGTACTTC.

This clonotype was observed a handful of times. The chain combines TRBV4-3 with TRBJ2-3; D uncertain. The germline V gene has CDR1 LGHNA and CDR2 YSLEER. With 0 bases removed from V and 0 bases from J, the gap between germline ends came to 13 bases. CDR3 size: 17 residues. CDR3 coding DNA: TGCGCCAGCAGCCAAGATCCTCCGGGTGTTAGCACAGATACGCAGTATTTT. Protein product: CASSQDPPGVSTDTQYF.

This chain links TRBV4-2 with TRBJ2-6; no definite D call. The CDR3 is made up of 13 amino acids. Germline V gene sequence: CDR1 LGHNA, CDR2 YNFKEQ. The ends were cut back, 2 bases at V and 9 bases at J, with 8 bases in the middle. The CDR3 loop reads CASSQPGDNVLTF. The DNA for the CDR3 is TGTGCCAGCAGCCAACCTGGTGACAACGTCCTGACTTTC.

The chain links TRBV25-1 to TRBJ2-7, with 8 bases lining up with TRBD1. With 7 bases clipped from V and 5 bases from J, the junction kept 4 bases outside the gene matches. This CDR3 has 12 residues. Germline lookup yields CDR1 MGHDK and CDR2 SYGVNS. CDR3: CASNDRGHEQYF. The CDR3, as DNA: TGTGCCAGCAATGACAGGGGACACGAGCAGTACTTC.